Below, 18 T cell receptor beta chains from the same sample are listed, as sequenced in a study of OX40 agonist ivuxolimab in advanced cancers. Method: immunoSEQ multiplex PCR; TCRdb's copy keeps in-frame clones and lacks some. The table shows roughly 77,000 clones, with 85% occurring only once. The input for sequencing was CD4+ or CD8+ T cells sorted from blood, taken in a trial of the OX40 agonist ivuxolimab. The receptors here all came from an adult with an advanced solid tumor such as melanoma, head and neck, liver or kidney cancer.

The rearrangement uses TRBV21-1 and TRBJ1-1; TRBD1 was called by the table and not checked on the DNA. TRBV21-1 is annotated as a pseudogene. The CDR3 is 17 amino acids. For the CDR3, the DNA is TGTGCCAGCAGCAAAGAGGGGCCGGTAAGGCAGTCCCCTGAAGCTTTCTTT. This sequence encodes CASSKEGPVRQSPEAFF.

This chain connects TRBV10-2 to TRBJ2-2; D ambiguous. CDR1 and CDR2 from the germline V gene are WSHSY and SAAADI. V shed 5 bases and J shed 4 bases, with 2 bases lying between them. The CDR3 is made up of 11 amino acids. CDR3 sequence reads: CASSTTGELFF. The DNA of the CDR3 is TGCGCCAGCAGTACCACCGGGGAGCTGTTTTTT.

The DNA for the CDR3 is TGTGCCAGCAAGGTTGGAGGGGACCGCTATGGCTACACCTTC. Translating gives CASKVGGDRYGYTF. The chain uses TRBV28 and TRBJ1-2, with TRBD1 as a possible D gene (5 bases). The V end lost 7 bases, the J end lost 4 bases, and 16 bases lay between the germline ends. CDR1 MDHEN and CDR2 SYDVKM come from the germline V gene. The length of the CDR3 is 14 residues.

The table lists this clone with a count of one. The V gene is TRBV9, the J gene TRBJ1-6; weak D call: TRBD1 (5 bases). Germline lookup yields CDR1 SGDLS and CDR2 YYNGEE. V gave up 0 bases and J gave up 7 bases, with 11 bases separating them. The CDR3 extends over 15 amino acids. In DNA, the CDR3 is TGTGCCAGCAGCGTAGAAGGGGAGGGGAATTCACCCCTCCACTTT. It codes for CASSVEGEGNSPLHF.

The chain recombines TRBV18 with TRBJ1-5; 8 bases fit TRBD1. The CDR3 runs to 14 residues. The ends lost 6 bases at V and 3 bases at J; junction bases unmatched: 4. In germline, CDR1 is KGHSH, CDR2 LQKENI. CDR3 protein: CASSRGQDNQPQHF. The CDR3 DNA reads as TGTGCCAGCTCGCGGGGACAGGACAATCAGCCCCAGCATTTT.

The chain combines TRBV10-3 with TRBJ1-1, with D unclear. CDR3 size: 11 residues. Germline values: CDR1 ENHRY, CDR2 SYGVKD. Trimming shortened V by 3 bases and J by 7 bases, and 6 bases separated the two germline ends. The CDR3 loop is CAISDGIEAFF. The CDR3 nucleotides read TGTGCCATCAGTGACGGCATTGAAGCTTTCTTT.

This sequence joins TRBV25-1 and TRBJ2-5, with D perhaps matching TRBD2 (6 bases). Germline CDR1 MGHDK, CDR2 SYGVNS. Deletions cut 7 bases from V and 5 bases from J, with 17 bases between. This CDR3 has 14 amino acids. The CDR3 DNA is TGTGCCAGCACCCCCGTGGGGGGACGGGAGACCCAGTACTTC. The encoded protein is CASTPVGGRETQYF.

The CDR3 DNA reads as TGTGCCAGCAGCGTAGCCTGGACAGGGGATGAGCAGTTCTTC. Its translation is CASSVAWTGDEQFF. This chain links TRBV28 with TRBJ2-1, with 9 nucleotides matching TRBD1. V lost 6 bases and J lost 8; bases outside the gene matches: 8. The CDR3 is made up of 14 amino acids. The germline V gene has CDR1 MDHEN and CDR2 SYDVKM.

The J gene is TRBJ1-6, the V gene TRBV6-1; a possible D gene is TRBD1 (6 bases). Trimming took 5 bases from V and 10 from J, leaving 18 bases between them. CDR3 length equals 15 residues. Germline loops: CDR1 MNHNS, CDR2 SASEGT. CDR3 in amino acids: CASSLSGIGTSPLHF. The CDR3 DNA reads TGTGCCAGCAGTCTTTCCGGGATCGGGACATCACCCCTCCACTTT.

The chain combines TRBV30 with TRBJ2-3, with 8 bases identical to TRBD2. Unmatched junction bases numbered 7, after V lost 3 bases and J lost 5 bases. The CDR3 sequence is 14 residues long. The germline V gene encodes CDR1 GTSNPN and CDR2 SVGIG (reference sequence). The CDR3 loop reads CAWRTGGPGDTQYF. CDR3 nucleotide sequence: TGTGCCTGGAGGACGGGGGGGCCGGGAGATACGCAGTATTTT.

The gene calls are TRBV4-2 and TRBJ1-5; D remains unclear. The CDR3 has 16 amino acids. Trimming left V 1 base short and J 3 bases short, with 13 bases between. CDR1 and CDR2 from the germline V gene are LGHNA and YNFKEQ. The CDR3, as DNA: TGTGCCAGCAGCCAAGGCGGGTGGCGGGACAATCAGCCCCAGCATTTT. Translating it yields CASSQGGWRDNQPQHF.

The chain combines TRBV7-3 with TRBJ2-7; D perhaps matches TRBD1 (6 bases). Trimming stripped 2 bases from V and 6 bases from J, with 11 bases between. Germline CDR1 SGHTA, CDR2 FQGTGA. This CDR3 contains 13 residues. The CDR3 sequence: CASSLSQGGEQYF. In DNA, the CDR3 is TGTGCCAGCAGCTTATCACAGGGCGGCGAGCAGTACTTC.

The sample holds a few counts of this clone. This rearrangement joins TRBV6-6 to TRBJ2-7, with 8 bases identical to TRBD1. Germline CDR1 is MNHNY and CDR2 is SVGAGI (reference sequence). This CDR3 has 14 amino acids. Germline trimming cut 2 bases from V and 6 bases from J; bases unmatched to any gene: 6. The CDR3 DNA reads as TGTGCCAGCAGTTACCCAGGACAGGGTGGCGAGCAGTACTTC. Translated: CASSYPGQGGEQYF.

The V and J genes are TRBV12-2 and TRBJ1-5. TRBV12-2 is recorded as a pseudogene. The CDR3 length is 15 residues. Here the CDR3 DNA reads TGTGCAAGTCGCTTAGCGCGAAAGGGAAGCCAGCCCCAGCATTTT. Its protein is CASRLARKGSQPQHF.

The gene calls are TRBV28 and TRBJ1-6, with D tentatively TRBD1 (6 bases). The CDR3 totals 17 residues. Germline V gene lookup returns CDR1 MDHEN and CDR2 SYDVKM. V gave up 4 bases and J gave up 2 bases, with 15 bases separating them. CDR3 protein: CASSSSRGRTYNSPLHF. Written as DNA, the CDR3 is TGTGCCAGCAGTTCCTCCAGGGGAAGGACCTATAATTCACCCCTCCACTTT.

The chain combines TRBV4-2 with TRBJ1-6; D not certain. This CDR3 region has 17 residues. V was shortened by 3 bases and J by 0 bases, with 12 bases between the two germline ends. CDR1 and CDR2 from the germline V gene are LGHNA and YNFKEQ. The CDR3 region is CASSQGSILSYNSPLHF. CDR3 sequence (DNA): TGTGCCAGCAGCCAGGGGTCTATACTCTCCTATAATTCACCCCTCCACTTT.

The chain links TRBV7-8 to TRBJ2-3; possibly TRBD2 for D (6 bases). The CDR3 is made up of 17 amino acids. Trimming took 0 bases from V and 2 from J, leaving 15 bases between them. Germline V gene lookup returns CDR1 SGHVS and CDR2 FQNEAQ. This CDR3 is CASSLAGGSVATDTQYF. The CDR3 coding sequence is TGTGCCAGCAGCTTAGCCGGGGGTAGCGTGGCCACAGATACGCAGTATTTT.

This clone has a handful of counts. The rearrangement links TRBV2 to TRBJ1-2; the D gene is possibly TRBD1 (5 bases). The CDR3 has 15 residues. V was pared by 2 bases and J by 4 bases, with 14 bases between. Germline V CDR1 and CDR2: SNHLY, FYNNEI. CDR3 sequence reads: CASSENPQAIYGYTF. Written as DNA, the CDR3 is TGTGCCAGCAGTGAAAACCCACAGGCGATCTATGGCTACACCTTC. Together with reference TRBV2 and TRBJ1-2, the CDR3 gives the full variable domain: EPEVTQTPSHQVTQMGQEVILRCVPISNHLYFYWYRQILGQKVEFLVSFYNNEISEKSEIFDDQFSVERPDGSNFTLKIRSTKLEDSAMYFCASSENPQAIYGYTFGSGTRLTVV.